A selection of T cell receptor beta chains follows, all from one sample in a study of blood T cell repertoires in COVID-19. The data were produced by immunoSEQ multiplex PCR, yet TCRdb's version contains in-frame clones alone and is incomplete. The table lists a few hundred thousand clones, 80% to 90% of them singletons. Specimen: PBMCs or T cells enriched from blood (not recorded which). The receptors originated from a young man who had recovered from COVID-19. The CDR3 runs from the conserved cysteine through the conserved F or W. The D gene is left open where the match is weak. Size is stated for part of the rows, as once, few or many counts, or as a class when the clone is expanded.

d_gene	v_gene	j_gene	abundance	CDR3nt	CDR3aa
.	TRBV7-3	TRBJ2-5	once	TGTGCCAGCAGCCCAGTCAGTAGCGCCCTAGAGACCCAGTACTTC	CASSPVSSALETQYF
TRBD1	TRBV9	TRBJ2-3	once	TGTGCCAGCAGCGTCTTTGGCAGGGGGCCAGATACGCAGTATTTT	CASSVFGRGPDTQYF
.	TRBV27	TRBJ2-7	.	TGTGCCAGCAGTTTAGGCAGGGACTACGAGCAGTACTTC	CASSLGRDYEQYF
TRBD2	TRBV2	TRBJ2-1	.	TGTGCCAGCAGTGTAGCGGGGGGATCATACAATGAGCAGTTCTTC	CASSVAGGSYNEQFF
.	TRBV19	TRBJ2-3	.	TGTGCCAGTAGTATAGAGGCCCGAGGGAATACGCAGTATTTT	CASSIEARGNTQYF
TRBD1	TRBV5-4	TRBJ2-5	.	TGTGCCAGCAGCTCCGGGACAGACATTATGACCCAGTACTTC	CASSSGTDIMTQYF
.	TRBV7-3	TRBJ2-1	.	TGTGCCAGCAGCCAGGCAGAGTACAATGAGCAGTTCTTC	CASSQAEYNEQFF
TRBD2	TRBV27	TRBJ2-1	.	TGTGCCAGCAGTCAGCGGGGGGGCCTATCCTACAATGAGCAGTTCTTC	CASSQRGGLSYNEQFF
.	TRBV4-3	TRBJ2-3	.	TGCGCCAGCAGCCAAGACTCCAGTACGCAGTATTTT	CASSQDSSTQYF
.	TRBV10-3	TRBJ2-1	.	TGTGCCCTCGCTGCCGAGGCAACAGGTGAGCAGTTCTTC	CALAAEATGEQFF
.	TRBV7-9	TRBJ2-5	.	TGTGCCAGCAGCCCTCAGAGATCGGGGACCCAGTACTTC	CASSPQRSGTQYF
.	TRBV5-4	TRBJ1-2	.	TGTGCCAGCAGCCCTCCGGGGTTAGAGTGGCACTACACCTTC	CASSPPGLEWHYTF
TRBD1	TRBV12-5	TRBJ2-1	.	TGTGCTAGTGGTTTGGACAGGGGCAATGAGCAGTTCTTC	CASGLDRGNEQFF
.	TRBV24-1	TRBJ2-6	.	TGTGCCACCAGTGAAGCCGGGACATTCCGTTCTGGGGCCAACGTCCTGACTTTC	CATSEAGTFRSGANVLTF
TRBD1	TRBV18	TRBJ2-5	.	TGTGCCAGCTCACCGGGACAGCCCCAAGAGACCCAGTACTTC	CASSPGQPQETQYF
TRBD1	TRBV5-1	TRBJ1-1	.	TGCGCCAGCAGCCTTACAGGGGGAAACACTGAAGCTTTCTTT	CASSLTGGNTEAFF
.	TRBV18	TRBJ2-1	once	TGTGCCAGCTCACCCAACTCACGGAGCTCCTACAATGAGCAGTTCTTC	CASSPNSRSSYNEQFF
.	TRBV5-4	TRBJ2-2	.	TGTGCCAGCAGCCAAAGTGCGGCACGTAACACCGGGGAGCTGTTTTTT	CASSQSAARNTGELFF
.	TRBV12-3/TRBV12-4	TRBJ1-1	.	TGTGCCAGCAGTACAACGGGGGGGCGAGCTTTCTTT	CASSTTGGRAFF
TRBD2	TRBV13	TRBJ2-3	.	TGTGCCAGCAGCTCCACCCTAGCGGGGATTGGAGATACGCAGTATTTT	CASSSTLAGIGDTQYF
.	TRBV7-5	TRBJ2-7	.	TGTGCCAGAAGCTTAGCGCGGTTTCTGACAGCTCCTGACGAGCAGTACTTC	CARSLARFLTAPDEQYF
.	TRBV5-4	TRBJ1-2	.	TGTGCCAGCAGTACAGACCATGGCTACACCTTC	CASSTDHGYTF
TRBD1	TRBV19	TRBJ1-5	.	TGTGCCAGTAGTGCTCCGGGACAGGGTAGCCAGCCCCAGCATTTT	CASSAPGQGSQPQHF
TRBD1	TRBV19	TRBJ2-2	.	TGTGCCAGTAGTTCCCCGACAGGGGGTCGTTTCACCGGGGAGCTGTTTTTT	CASSSPTGGRFTGELFF
.	TRBV7-9	TRBJ2-6	few	TGTGCCAGCAGCTCCTGGACGGGGATAACCTCTGGGGCCAACGTCCTGACTTTC	CASSSWTGITSGANVLTF
.	TRBV6-1	TRBJ1-1	.	TGTGCCAGCAGTGAAACTGTCGAGAACACTGAAGCTTTCTTT	CASSETVENTEAFF
.	TRBV5-1	TRBJ1-1	.	TGCGCCAGCAGCCTGGGGGCCAGGACAGAAGCTTTCTTT	CASSLGARTEAFF
.	TRBV7-9	TRBJ1-4	.	TGTGCCAGCAGCTTAGGATCGGGAGTTAATGAAAAACTGTTTTTT	CASSLGSGVNEKLFF
.	TRBV5-1	TRBJ2-2	.	TGCGCCAGCAGCTCGGAGGGGTCCGGGGAGCTGTTTTTT	CASSSEGSGELFF
TRBD1	TRBV3-1/TRBV3-2	TRBJ1-1	.	TGTGCCAGCAGCCAAGAATCTTGGGACAGGGTCACTGAAGCTTTCTTT	CASSQESWDRVTEAFF
TRBD1	TRBV30	TRBJ1-1	.	TGTGCCTGGAGTCTGGGTCCGGGACAGAGGAACACTGAAGCTTTCTTT	CAWSLGPGQRNTEAFF
.	TRBV5-6	TRBJ2-1	.	TGTGCCAGCAGCCGGGGGATGGTCAGTGGGACGGATGAGCAGTTCTTC	CASSRGMVSGTDEQFF
.	TRBV12-3/TRBV12-4	TRBJ1-1	.	TGTGCCAGCAGGGGAGGGAACACTGAAGCTTTCTTT	CASRGGNTEAFF
.	TRBV11-2	TRBJ2-2	.	TGTGCCAGCAGCTTAGGGGCGCCTCGGACCGGGGAGCTGTTTTTT	CASSLGAPRTGELFF
TRBD1	TRBV5-1	TRBJ1-3	.	TGCGCCAGCAGCTTGGGCGGGACAGGGGGAAACACCATATATTTT	CASSLGGTGGNTIYF
.	TRBV7-9	TRBJ2-2	.	TGTGCCAGCAGCTTACCCCCTGGTGAGGCCGGGGAGCTGTTTTTT	CASSLPPGEAGELFF
.	TRBV5-4	TRBJ2-7	.	TGTGCCAGCAGCTGGGGGGACGGGTCCTACGAGCAGTACTTC	CASSWGDGSYEQYF
.	TRBV24-1	TRBJ2-1	.	TGTGCCACCAGTGATTCGGACAGACCGGTAAACAATGAGCAGTTCTTC	CATSDSDRPVNNEQFF
TRBD1	TRBV3-1/TRBV3-2	TRBJ1-1	.	TGTGCCAGCAGCCTCTGGGACAGGAGGTATACTGAAGCTTTCTTT	CASSLWDRRYTEAFF
TRBD1	TRBV9	TRBJ1-1	.	TGTGCCAGCAGCGGGACAGGGGGCGCGGGGACTGAAGCTTTCTTT	CASSGTGGAGTEAFF